Presented here are 25 T cell receptor beta chains from one specimen sequenced in a study of OX40 agonist ivuxolimab in advanced cancers. Clones were read by immunoSEQ multiplex PCR, and TCRdb kept only the in-frame ones, dropping some. Of about 39,000 clones listed, 90% to 95% are singletons. Sequencing used CD4+ or CD8+ T cells sorted from blood, obtained in a trial of the OX40 agonist ivuxolimab. The receptor source for this set is an adult with an advanced solid tumor such as melanoma, head and neck, liver or kidney cancer.

V gene TRBV5-1 combines with J gene TRBJ2-5; a possible D gene is TRBD2 (7 bases). The CDR3 length is 14 residues. Germline V gives CDR1 SGHRS, CDR2 YFSETQ. With 2 bases removed from V and 1 base from J, the gap between germline ends came to 9 bases. CDR3: CASSFGGLQETQYF. In DNA, the CDR3 is TGCGCCAGCAGCTTCGGGGGGCTCCAAGAGACCCAGTACTTC.

The chain joins TRBV9 to TRBJ2-3; D call uncertain. V was cut by 3 bases and J by 5 bases, with 7 bases left in between. CDR1 and CDR2 from the germline V gene are SGDLS and YYNGEE. The CDR3 is 12 amino acids. CDR3 sequence (DNA): TGTGCCAGCAGCGCATTAGGAGATACGCAGTATTTT. Amino acid sequence: CASSALGDTQYF.

This chain connects TRBV28 to TRBJ2-7; 9 bases align to TRBD1. The germline V gene has CDR1 MDHEN and CDR2 SYDVKM. CDR3 length equals 13 residues. Germline trimming cut 10 bases from V and 4 bases from J; bases unmatched to any gene: 8. Written as DNA, the CDR3 is TGTGCCAACTCGGGACAGGGAAGATACGAGCAGTACTTC. It specifies CANSGQGRYEQYF.

This chain links TRBV6-5 with TRBJ2-2; D unclear. CDR1 and CDR2 from the germline V gene are MNHEY and SVGAGI. This CDR3 region has 16 residues. V was shortened by 2 bases and J by 0 bases, with 10 bases between the two germline ends. CDR3 sequence reads: CASSYGRYANTGELFF. The CDR3 region has the DNA TGTGCCAGCAGTTACGGAAGGTACGCGAACACCGGGGAGCTGTTTTTT.

The rearrangement joins TRBV19 to TRBJ1-2; 9 bases are a match to TRBD1. This CDR3 region has 14 residues. V was pared by 5 bases and J by 3 bases, with 4 bases of the junction left unmatched. Germline V gives CDR1 LNHDA, CDR2 SQIVND (reference sequence). CDR3 region: CASSLQGAYYGYTF. CDR3 in DNA: TGTGCCAGTAGTCTACAGGGGGCTTACTATGGCTACACCTTC.

V gene TRBV27 combines with J gene TRBJ2-3; TRBD2 aligns across 13 bases. J was trimmed by 6 bases and V by 1 base; bases with no gene match: 1. The germline gives CDR1 MNHEY, CDR2 SMNVEV (reference sequence). CDR3 length: 15 amino acids. CDR3 DNA: TGTGCCAGCAGTTTATTACTAGCGGGAGGGGATACGCAGTATTTT. It yields the protein CASSLLLAGGDTQYF.

The chain combines TRBV27 with TRBJ2-1, with D perhaps matching TRBD1 or TRBD2 (6 bases each). CDR1 MNHEY and CDR2 SMNVEV come from the germline V gene (reference sequence). This CDR3 has 13 residues. V lost 3 bases and J lost 9, with 12 bases in between. CDR3 in amino acids: CASSFLEGGEQFF. CDR3 nucleotide sequence: TGTGCCAGCAGTTTCCTAGAGGGGGGTGAGCAGTTCTTC.

The V gene is TRBV19, the J gene TRBJ2-7, with 9 bases that match TRBD2. The V gene's germline CDR1 is LNHDA and CDR2 SQIVND (reference sequence). The CDR3 length is 16 residues. V shed 4 bases, J shed 3 bases, and the junction held 10 bases outside the gene matches. CDR3 nucleotides: TGTGCCAGTAGTACCCGGCCGGGACTAGCAAGCTACGAGCAGTACTTC. This gives the protein CASSTRPGLASYEQYF.

This CDR3 is CASRSLQLAGVFSDTQYF. The CDR3 nucleotides are TGTGCCAGCAGAAGCTTACAACTAGCGGGAGTTTTCTCAGATACGCAGTATTTT. The chain links TRBV7-9 to TRBJ2-3; 11 nucleotides align to TRBD2. This CDR3 is built from 18 residues. CDR1 is SEHNR, CDR2 FQNEAQ, per germline (reference sequence). V lost 6 bases, J lost 4 bases, and 15 bases stayed unmatched.

The chain joins TRBV9 to TRBJ2-7, with D possibly matching TRBD1 (7 bases). This CDR3 comprises 14 residues. Germline loops: CDR1 SGDLS, CDR2 YYNGEE. V dropped 5 bases and J dropped 0 bases, with 12 bases sitting between them. The CDR3 region is CASRRGDSSYEQYF. The CDR3 bases are TGTGCCAGCAGGAGGGGGGACAGCTCCTACGAGCAGTACTTC.

The rearrangement joins TRBV28 to TRBJ2-1; 7 nucleotides line up with TRBD1. The CDR3 is 14 amino acids. Trimming cost V 3 bases and J 6 bases; bases outside gene matches: 5. The germline V gene has CDR1 MDHEN and CDR2 SYDVKM. The CDR3 is CASSFRGTGNEQFF. The CDR3 DNA sequence: TGTGCCAGCAGTTTCAGGGGGACCGGCAATGAGCAGTTCTTC.

This chain joins TRBV7-9 and TRBJ2-1; a weak D match, TRBD1 (6 bases). The CDR3 is 14 residues long. V lost 2 bases to trimming and J lost 3 bases, with 8 bases between them. The germline gives CDR1 SEHNR, CDR2 FQNEAQ (reference sequence). The CDR3 DNA follows: TGTGCCAGCAGCTTAACAGGGTACTACAATGAGCAGTTCTTC. Protein sequence: CASSLTGYYNEQFF.

This chain uses TRBV5-1 with TRBJ2-7; TRBD1 might be the D (5 bases). V shed 6 bases and J shed 1 base, with 14 bases lying between them. The CDR3 extends over 14 amino acids. Germline V gene data show CDR1 as SGHRS and CDR2 as YFSETQ. The CDR3, as DNA: TGCGCCAGCACCCCTTTAGGGGTGTCCTACGAGCAGTACTTC. This codes for CASTPLGVSYEQYF.

This clone was seen a few times. The chain links TRBV7-6 to TRBJ2-3, with 14 nucleotides matching TRBD2. Germline values: CDR1 SGHVS, CDR2 FNYEAQ. V lost 5 bases, J lost 3 bases, and 7 bases stayed unmatched. The CDR3 has 17 amino acids. CDR3 amino acids: CASSPGLAGVVTDTQYF. CDR3 DNA sequence: TGTGCCAGCAGCCCGGGACTAGCGGGAGTCGTGACAGATACGCAGTATTTT.

This rearrangement joins TRBV7-9 to TRBJ1-2; perhaps TRBD1 as D (5 bases). The CDR3 extends over 15 amino acids. Germline CDR1 is SEHNR and CDR2 is FQNEAQ (reference sequence). V dropped 9 bases and J dropped 6 bases, with 23 bases sitting between them. The CDR3 loop reads CASVGQGTPLDGYTF. Written as DNA, the CDR3 is TGTGCCAGTGTCGGGCAGGGTACACCACTGGATGGCTACACCTTC. Together with reference TRBV7-9 and TRBJ1-2, the CDR3 gives the full variable domain: DTGVSQNPRHKITKRGQNVTFRCDPISEHNRLYWYRQTLGQGPEFLTYFQNEAQLEKSRLLSDRFSAERPKGSFSTLEIQRTEQGDSAMYLCASVGQGTPLDGYTFGSGTRLTVV.

This clone has more than one count but fewer than ten. CDR3 sequence reads: CASSFPGDAYEQYF. For the CDR3, the DNA is TGCGCCAGCAGCTTCCCCGGTGATGCCTACGAGCAGTACTTC. The rearrangement joins TRBV5-1 to TRBJ2-7; D is uncertain. V shed 2 bases and J shed 2 bases, with 11 bases lying between them. The CDR3 sequence is 14 residues long. Germline lookup yields CDR1 SGHRS and CDR2 YFSETQ.

The V gene is TRBV28, the J gene TRBJ1-2, with D possibly TRBD1 on 6 matching bases. Germline CDR1 and CDR2: MDHEN and SYDVKM. Between the trimmed V and J ends, which lost 2 bases and 4 bases, there was a span of 11 bases. The CDR3 runs 14 residues. The CDR3 nucleotides read TGTGCCAGCAGTTTACAGGGGATTCGCTATGGCTACACCTTC. Encoded protein: CASSLQGIRYGYTF.

This clone has just one count. The gene calls are TRBV28 and TRBJ1-4; no reliable D call. Germline assignment: CDR1 MDHEN and CDR2 SYDVKM. The ends were cut back, 6 bases at V and 8 bases at J, with 13 bases in the middle. The CDR3 totals 13 residues. Here the CDR3 DNA reads TGTGCCAGCAGCGATATAACCAACGAAAAACTGTTTTTT. Its protein is CASSDITNEKLFF.

The V and J genes are TRBV28 and TRBJ2-5; TRBD1 matches 9 bases. This CDR3 spans 15 amino acids. CDR1 is MDHEN and CDR2 is SYDVKM in the germline V gene. The V and J ends lost 5 bases and 3 bases, in that order; junction bases with no gene match: 7. The CDR3 region is CASSPWTGEEETQYF. CDR3 nucleotides: TGTGCCAGCAGTCCGTGGACAGGGGAGGAAGAGACCCAGTACTTC.

J is TRBJ2-3 and V is TRBV4-1, with 8 bases matching TRBD1. This CDR3 is 15 amino acids long. The trim removed 3 bases at V and 2 bases at J, leaving 4 bases unmatched. Germline CDR1 reads MGHRA; CDR2 reads YSYEKL. The CDR3 reads CASSHRTGTTDTQYF. CDR3 bases: TGCGCCAGCAGCCACCGGACAGGGACCACAGATACGCAGTATTTT.

The rearrangement joins TRBV7-9 to TRBJ2-7, with D possibly being TRBD1 (6 bases). This CDR3 has 14 residues. Trimming removed 5 bases from V and 2 bases from J, with 13 bases in between. Per germline, CDR1 SEHNR and CDR2 FQNEAQ (reference sequence). The CDR3 reads CASSPGQGTYEQYF. The DNA of the CDR3 is TGTGCCAGCAGCCCAGGTCAGGGGACCTACGAGCAGTACTTC.

The V call is TRBV5-1, the J call TRBJ2-3; no firm D call. CDR3 length: 14 residues. Per the germline V gene, CDR1 is SGHRS and CDR2 is YFSETQ. Deletions cut 5 bases from V and 1 base from J, with 11 bases between. CDR3 coding DNA: TGCGCCAGCAGTCCGGAGCCGGGCACAGATACGCAGTATTTT. It yields the protein CASSPEPGTDTQYF.

This rearrangement joins TRBV5-1 to TRBJ2-7; D is uncertain. Trimming stripped 4 bases from V and 3 bases from J, with 14 bases between. This CDR3 is 14 amino acids long. Germline V lookup: CDR1 SGHRS, CDR2 YFSETQ. The CDR3 loop reads CASSPGPAVYEQYF. CDR3 nucleotides: TGCGCCAGCAGCCCCGGACCGGCGGTCTACGAGCAGTACTTC.

The CDR3 DNA sequence: TGTGCCAGCAGTCGGGACAGGAGGGGCACTGAAGCTTTCTTT. Encoded protein: CASSRDRRGTEAFF. This chain joins TRBV28 and TRBJ1-1; 8 nucleotides line up with TRBD1. Germline trimming cut 5 bases from V and 4 bases from J; bases unmatched to any gene: 6. This CDR3 spans 14 amino acids. Germline assignment: CDR1 MDHEN and CDR2 SYDVKM. The full variable domain, its missing parts supplied by reference TRBV28 and TRBJ1-1, is DVKVTQSSRYLVKRTGEKVFLECVQDMDHENMFWYRQDPGLGLRLIYFSYDVKMKEKGDIPEGYSVSREKKERFSLILESASTNQTSMYLCASSRDRRGTEAFFGQGTRLTVV.

This clone came up once. The chain links TRBV6-5 to TRBJ2-7; 11 nucleotides line up with TRBD1. J gave up 5 bases and V 10 bases, and 10 bases lay outside the gene matches. In germline, CDR1 is MNHEY, CDR2 SVGAGI. The CDR3 sequence is 14 residues long. The CDR3 DNA reads as TGTGCCACCACAAAAGGACAGGGGGCTGACGAGCAGTACTTC. The encoded protein is CATTKGQGADEQYF.